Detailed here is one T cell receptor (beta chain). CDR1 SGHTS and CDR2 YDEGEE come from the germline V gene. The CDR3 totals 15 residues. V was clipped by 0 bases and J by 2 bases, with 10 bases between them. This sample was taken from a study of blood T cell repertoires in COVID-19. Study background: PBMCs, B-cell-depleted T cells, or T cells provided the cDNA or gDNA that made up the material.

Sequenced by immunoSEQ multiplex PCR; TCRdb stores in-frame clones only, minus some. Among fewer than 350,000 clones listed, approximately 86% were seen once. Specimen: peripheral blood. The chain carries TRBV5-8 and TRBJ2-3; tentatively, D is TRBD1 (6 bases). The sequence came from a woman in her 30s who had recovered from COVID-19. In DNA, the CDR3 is TGTGCCAGCAGCTTGGCAGGACAGTACACAGATACGCAGTATTTT. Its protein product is CASSLAGQYTDTQYF.